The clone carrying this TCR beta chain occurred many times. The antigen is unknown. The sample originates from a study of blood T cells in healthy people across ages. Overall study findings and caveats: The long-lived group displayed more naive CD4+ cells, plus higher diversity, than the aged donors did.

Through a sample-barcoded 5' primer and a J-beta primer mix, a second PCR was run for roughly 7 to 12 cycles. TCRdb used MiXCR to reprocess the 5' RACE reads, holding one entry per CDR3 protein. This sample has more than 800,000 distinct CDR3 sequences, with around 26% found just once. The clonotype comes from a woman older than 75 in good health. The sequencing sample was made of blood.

CDR3 sequence: CASSSHRGSYNEQFF. For the CDR3, the DNA is TGTGCCAGCAGCTCTCATCGAGGCTCCTACAATGAGCAGTTCTTC. J is TRBJ2-1 and V is TRBV7-2; D gene ambiguous. The CDR3 is 15 amino acids. CDR1 SGHTA and CDR2 FQGNSA come from the germline V gene. The V gene lost 4 bases and the J gene lost 0 bases, with 10 bases spanning the gap.